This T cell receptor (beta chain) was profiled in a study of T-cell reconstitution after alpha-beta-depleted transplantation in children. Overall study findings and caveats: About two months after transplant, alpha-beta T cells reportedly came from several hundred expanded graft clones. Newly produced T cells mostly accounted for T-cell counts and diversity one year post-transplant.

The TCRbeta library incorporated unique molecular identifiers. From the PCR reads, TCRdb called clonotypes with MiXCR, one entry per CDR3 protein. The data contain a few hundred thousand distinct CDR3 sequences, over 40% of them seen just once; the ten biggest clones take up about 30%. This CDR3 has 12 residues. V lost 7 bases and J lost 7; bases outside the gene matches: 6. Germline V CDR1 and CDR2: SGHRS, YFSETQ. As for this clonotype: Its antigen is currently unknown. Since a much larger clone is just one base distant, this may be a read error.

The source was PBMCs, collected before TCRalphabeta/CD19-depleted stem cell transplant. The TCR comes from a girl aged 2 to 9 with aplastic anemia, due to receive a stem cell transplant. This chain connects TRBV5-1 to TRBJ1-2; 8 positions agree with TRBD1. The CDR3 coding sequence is TGCGCCAGCGGCCACAGGGGGTTTGGCTACACCTTC. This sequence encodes CASGHRGFGYTF.